These 28 T cell receptor beta chains were sequenced from one sample in a study of vaccination effects on CD4 cells after COVID-19. Produced via immunoSEQ multiplex PCR; TCRdb's table is partial and in-frame only. The sample shows about 17,000 clones, over 60% of them seen only once. No cognate antigen is known for these TCRs. Antigen-specific CD4+ T cell clonotypes were called by their expansion after viral peptide-pool culture in ViraFEST. Subsequent to roughly 9 days of culture, CD4+ T cells were isolated. Confirmation by PCR established that the person had SARS-CoV-2 infection between March and December 2020. The cohort was immunized with two doses of either the BNT162b2 or mRNA-1273 vaccine. Specimen: CD4+ T cells from PBMCs cultured with SARS-CoV-2 spike peptides, collected after COVID-19 vaccination. The origin of the receptors is a human donor who had a prior SARS-CoV-2 infection.

V gene TRBV3-1 (or the pseudogene TRBV3-2) combines with J gene TRBJ1-1; D gene uncertain. CDR1 is LGHDT and CDR2 is YNNKEL in the germline V gene (reference sequence). V lost 1 base and J 5 bases, leaving 8 bases between the germline ends. The CDR3 runs 13 residues. CDR3 protein: CASSQALETEAFF. CDR3 coding DNA: TGTGCCAGCAGCCAAGCGCTAGAAACTGAAGCTTTCTTT.

The chain employs TRBV4-1 and TRBJ1-1; D is possibly TRBD1 (5 bases). CDR3 length: 17 residues. Germline CDR1 reads MGHRA; CDR2 reads YSYEKL. V was clipped by 0 bases and J by 7 bases, with 21 bases between them. The CDR3 here is CASSQDRGYTGGIEAFF. Here the CDR3 DNA reads TGCGCCAGCAGCCAAGATCGGGGATACACAGGTGGGATTGAAGCTTTCTTT.

The V gene is TRBV5-6, the J gene TRBJ1-2; D perhaps matches TRBD1 (6 bases). The germline CDR1 and CDR2 sequences are SGHDT and YYEEEE. V lost 2 bases and J lost 6, with 11 bases in between. The CDR3 loop spans 13 amino acids. This CDR3 reads CASSFPQGDGYTF. In nucleotides, the CDR3 is TGTGCCAGCAGCTTCCCACAGGGAGATGGCTACACCTTC.

This clone was picked up a small number of times. The V and J genes are TRBV7-2 and TRBJ2-3; TRBD1 or TRBD2 may be the D gene (5 bases each). The CDR3 has 15 residues. Between the trimmed V and J ends, which lost 5 bases and 0 bases, there was a span of 12 bases. Germline V CDR1 and CDR2: SGHTA, FQGNSA. Written as DNA, the CDR3 is TGTGCCAGCAGCCACCGGGACCGGAGCACAGATACGCAGTATTTT. This gives the protein CASSHRDRSTDTQYF. Together with reference TRBV7-2 and TRBJ2-3, the CDR3 gives the full variable domain: GAGVSQSPSNKVTEKGKDVELRCDPISGHTALYWYRQSLGQGLEFLIYFQGNSAPDKSGLPSDRFSAERTGGSVSTLTIQRTQQEDSAVYLCASSHRDRSTDTQYFGPGTRLTVL.

This clone was seen a single time. The V and J genes are TRBV7-8 and TRBJ2-5; weak D call: TRBD1 (6 bases). The CDR3 consists of 13 residues. Germline V gene lookup returns CDR1 SGHVS and CDR2 FQNEAQ. Trimming removed 2 bases from V and 4 bases from J, with 8 bases in between. The CDR3 sequence: CASSLYRAETQYF. CDR3 nucleotide sequence: TGTGCCAGCAGCTTATACAGGGCAGAGACCCAGTACTTC.

The sample holds one count of this clone. V is TRBV5-4 and J is TRBJ1-3; the D is unclear. Trimming took off 0 bases at V and 1 base at J, with 5 bases between the two ends. The CDR3 is 14 residues long. The germline V gene has CDR1 SGHNT and CDR2 YYREEE (reference sequence). CDR3 loop: CASSLVGSGNTIYF. In DNA, the CDR3 is TGTGCCAGCAGCTTGGTCGGATCTGGAAACACCATATATTTT.

J is TRBJ2-1 and V is TRBV14; 13 nucleotides match TRBD2. Trimming removed 3 bases from V and 3 bases from J; junction bases left unmatched: 8. This CDR3 is 18 amino acids long. CDR1 is SGHDN, CDR2 FVKESK, per germline. The DNA for the CDR3 is TGTGCCAGCAGCCACCTACTGGGACTAGCGGGAAGCTACAATGAGCAGTTCTTC. Its protein is CASSHLLGLAGSYNEQFF.

The rearrangement uses TRBV10-2 and TRBJ1-1; D is possibly TRBD1 (6 bases). The CDR3 length is 14 residues. Trimming took off 4 bases at V and 5 bases at J, with 14 bases between the two ends. The germline V gene encodes CDR1 WSHSY and CDR2 SAAADI. The CDR3 nucleotides are TGCGCCAGCAGTGCGAACAGGGTTGGGACTGAAGCTTTCTTT. Translating it yields CASSANRVGTEAFF.

The chain combines TRBV2 with TRBJ2-7, with TRBD2 matching over 10 bases. V dropped 6 bases and J dropped 0; count of bases not matched to a gene: 8. CDR1 and CDR2 from the germline V gene are SNHLY and FYNNEI. This CDR3 is 16 amino acids long. CDR3 amino acids: CASSEPGLAASYEQYF. Written as DNA, the CDR3 is TGTGCCAGCAGCGAACCCGGACTAGCGGCCTCCTACGAGCAGTACTTC.

The chain combines TRBV12-3 or TRBV12-4 with TRBJ1-2; D is undetermined. Trimming pared 3 bases from V and 7 bases from J, leaving 6 bases between. CDR3 length: 11 amino acids. CDR3 amino acids: CASSLGRGYTF. The DNA for the CDR3 is TGTGCCAGCAGTTTGGGCCGTGGCTACACCTTC.

The V and J genes are TRBV4-2 and TRBJ2-1; TRBD2 matches at 8 bases. V shed 4 bases and J 5 bases; nucleotides not matched to a gene: 4. Per germline, CDR1 LGHNA and CDR2 YNFKEQ. CDR3 length equals 14 residues. This CDR3 reads CASSPRAGDNEQFF. The CDR3 nucleotides read TGTGCCAGCAGCCCCCGAGCGGGGGACAATGAGCAGTTCTTC.

The chain is built from TRBV11-2 and TRBJ2-2; TRBD1 might be the D (6 bases). V lost 5 bases to trimming and J lost 2 bases, with 12 bases between them. The germline CDR1 and CDR2 sequences are SGHAT and FQNNGV. The CDR3 extends over 15 amino acids. The CDR3 sequence: CASSASGTNTGELFF. Written as DNA, the CDR3 is TGTGCCAGCAGCGCCTCCGGGACAAACACCGGGGAGCTGTTTTTT.

The V call is TRBV4-2, the J call TRBJ2-5, with 11 bases identical to TRBD2. This CDR3 is 18 amino acids long. V lost 2 bases and J lost 5; bases outside the gene matches: 13. Germline values: CDR1 LGHNA, CDR2 YNFKEQ. The CDR3 nucleotides are TGTGCCAGCAGCCAAACACTAGCGGGGGCTGTAGCGGGGGAGACCCAGTACTTC. This codes for CASSQTLAGAVAGETQYF.

CDR3 loop: CASSPPGQGNSPLHF. DNA of the CDR3: TGTGCCAGCAGCCCTCCGGGACAGGGAAATTCACCCCTCCACTTT. This sequence joins TRBV7-9 and TRBJ1-6; 9 positions match TRBD1. The CDR3 is 15 residues long. V dropped 5 bases and J dropped 7; count of bases not matched to a gene: 6. Germline V CDR1 and CDR2: SEHNR, FQNEAQ (reference sequence).

The rearrangement joins TRBV4-2 to TRBJ2-7, with D perhaps matching TRBD1 (5 bases). Germline V lookup: CDR1 LGHNA, CDR2 YNFKEQ. The CDR3 is made up of 16 amino acids. V lost 0 bases, J lost 2 bases, and 14 bases lay in between. Here the CDR3 DNA reads TGTGCCAGCAGCCAAGATCAAGCAGGGATCACCTACGAGCAGTACTTC. Translated: CASSQDQAGITYEQYF.

The J gene is TRBJ1-5, the V gene TRBV19, with TRBD1 matching over 7 bases. Germline CDR1 LNHDA, CDR2 SQIVND (reference sequence). The CDR3 spans 14 residues. Trimming at V came to 2 bases and at J to 9 bases, leaving 7 bases not matched to a gene. CDR3 region: CASSIQQGIGPQHF. DNA for the CDR3: TGTGCCAGTAGTATACAACAGGGGATAGGGCCCCAGCATTTT.

The J gene is TRBJ2-7, the V gene TRBV7-2; TRBD2 aligns across 8 bases. Germline V gene data show CDR1 as SGHTA and CDR2 as FQGNSA. The CDR3 runs to 19 residues. Losses at the gene ends were 0 bases for V and 2 bases for J; bases not matched to a gene: 15. The CDR3 spells CASSLAFLRASGFAYEQYF. In DNA, the CDR3 is TGTGCCAGCAGCTTAGCGTTTCTCAGGGCTAGCGGGTTCGCCTACGAGCAGTACTTC.

The chain carries TRBV30 and TRBJ2-2; D unclear. Germline CDR1 GTSNPN, CDR2 SVGIG (reference sequence). V lost 0 bases, J lost 8 bases, and 13 bases lay in between. The CDR3 covers 14 residues. This chain's CDR3 is CAWSVQLRIGELFF. DNA of the CDR3: TGTGCCTGGAGTGTTCAGTTACGGATTGGGGAGCTGTTTTTT.

The chain has TRBV7-9 and TRBJ1-6, with D unclear. This CDR3 is built from 14 residues. Germline V gives CDR1 SEHNR, CDR2 FQNEAQ (reference sequence). V dropped 1 base and J dropped 4 bases, with 5 bases sitting between them. CDR3 sequence (DNA): TGTGCCAGCAGCTTAGAACAGTATAATTCACCCCTCCACTTT. The encoded protein is CASSLEQYNSPLHF.

J is TRBJ1-5 and V is TRBV16, with TRBD1 identical over 9 bases. Germline assignment: CDR1 KGHSY and CDR2 FQNENV. Unmatched junction bases numbered 5, after V lost 5 bases and J lost 6 bases. CDR3 size: 14 residues. The CDR3 sequence: CASSWGQGGQPQHF. CDR3 coding DNA: TGTGCCAGCAGCTGGGGACAGGGAGGTCAGCCCCAGCATTTT. Full variable domain (missing parts from reference TRBV16 and TRBJ1-5): GEEVAQTPKHLVRGEGQKAKLYCAPIKGHSYVFWYQQVLKNEFKFLISFQNENVFDETGMPKERFSAKCLPNSPCSLEIQATKLEDSAVYFCASSWGQGGQPQHFGDGTRLSIL.

In its sample, this clone was seen a few times. The CDR3 sequence is CASSFSPQETQYF. In DNA, the CDR3 is TGTGCCAGCAGCTTTAGCCCTCAAGAGACCCAGTACTTC. The rearrangement uses TRBV11-2 and TRBJ2-5; D not resolved. Germline CDR1 SGHAT, CDR2 FQNNGV. CDR3 length equals 13 residues. The ends were cut back, 3 bases at V and 2 bases at J, with 7 bases in the middle.

By frequency in the sample, this clone is medium-sized. This chain links TRBV12-5 with TRBJ2-1, with 14 nucleotides matching TRBD2. The V segment lost 4 bases and the J segment 2 bases; nucleotides outside the gene matches: 4. Per the germline V gene, CDR1 is LGHNT and CDR2 is FRNRAP. The CDR3 consists of 17 residues. CDR3 amino acids: CASGSGLAGVAYNEQFF. DNA of the CDR3: TGTGCTAGTGGTTCGGGACTAGCGGGAGTGGCCTACAATGAGCAGTTCTTC.

This clone was seen just once. This chain links TRBV7-9 with TRBJ1-2; possible D gene TRBD1, 5 bases. The length of the CDR3 is 17 residues. V lost 5 bases and J lost 8, with 27 bases in between. The germline V gene encodes CDR1 SEHNR and CDR2 FQNEAQ (reference sequence). This CDR3 is CASSPTVSASGTGGYTF. The CDR3 coding sequence is TGTGCCAGCAGCCCGACGGTGTCGGCCAGCGGGACGGGAGGCTACACCTTC.

This clone appeared once. The V gene is TRBV2, the J gene TRBJ2-3; D is undetermined. Trimming removed 8 bases from V and 2 bases from J, with 8 bases in between. Germline assignment: CDR1 SNHLY and CDR2 FYNNEI. This CDR3 is built from 12 residues. The CDR3 is CASSGHTDTQYF. The CDR3 coding sequence is TGTGCCAGCTCTGGCCACACAGATACGCAGTATTTT. Complete variable domain (other parts from reference TRBV2 and TRBJ2-3): EPEVTQTPSHQVTQMGQEVILRCVPISNHLYFYWYRQILGQKVEFLVSFYNNEISEKSEIFDDQFSVERPDGSNFTLKIRSTKLEDSAMYFCASSGHTDTQYFGPGTRLTVL.

The chain is built from TRBV6-5 and TRBJ2-2; 10 nucleotides line up with TRBD2. Trimming took 4 bases from V and 2 from J; bases not matched to a gene: 1. The CDR3 contains 15 residues. CDR1 and CDR2 from the germline V gene are MNHEY and SVGAGI. The chain's CDR3 is CASSWTSGNTGELFF. The CDR3 DNA follows: TGTGCCAGCAGTTGGACTAGCGGTAACACCGGGGAGCTGTTTTTT.

This clone has a single count. V and J are TRBV15 and TRBJ1-1, with 7 nucleotides matching TRBD1. Germline CDR1 and CDR2: LNHNV and YYDKDF (reference sequence). The CDR3 sequence is 15 residues long. Trimming at V came to 2 bases and at J to 6 bases, leaving 9 bases not matched to a gene. CDR3 nucleotide sequence: TGTGCCACCAGCAGACTGCAGGGGGGTCTGGCTGAAGCTTTCTTT. Its protein product is CATSRLQGGLAEAFF.

A single count supports this clone. This sequence joins TRBV7-3 and TRBJ2-5, with a tentative D call TRBD1 (6 bases). Per germline, CDR1 SGHTA and CDR2 FQGTGA. The V gene lost 2 bases and the J gene lost 5 bases, with 15 bases spanning the gap. The CDR3 totals 15 residues. CDR3 in amino acids: CASSLRAGVGETQYF. As DNA, the CDR3 is TGTGCCAGCAGCTTACGTGCAGGGGTCGGGGAGACCCAGTACTTC.

For the CDR3, the DNA is TGTGCCAGCAGCGTAGGCGGAGGGGGGCAGGGGGCCATTCAGTACTTC. Translating it yields CASSVGGGGQGAIQYF. This chain joins TRBV9 and TRBJ2-4; 8 bases fit TRBD1. After removal of 0 bases from V and 9 bases from J, the junction contained 11 bases not matched to a gene. Germline V gene sequence: CDR1 SGDLS, CDR2 YYNGEE. The CDR3 totals 16 residues.